Below are 18 T cell receptor beta chains sequenced from a single sample in a study of T cell changes during pregnancy in multiple sclerosis. This table comes from immunoSEQ multiplex PCR, and its TCRdb copy is limited to in-frame clones, with some not included. The data hold about 40,000 clones, with 94% observed a single time. The source material was CD4+ T cells from peripheral blood mononuclear cells, sampled after pregnancy. The receptors were sampled from a female donor with multiple sclerosis, enrolled in a pregnancy study.

This clone was counted once. V and J are TRBV7-9 and TRBJ2-7, with TRBD2 matching over 11 bases. The CDR3 covers 15 residues. V dropped 5 bases and J dropped 0; count of bases not matched to a gene: 3. Looked up from germline, CDR1 is SEHNR and CDR2 is FQNEAQ (reference sequence). The CDR3 loop reads CASSPLAGVSYEQYF. CDR3 in DNA: TGTGCCAGCAGCCCACTAGCGGGGGTCTCCTACGAGCAGTACTTC.

V usage is TRBV10-3 and J usage is TRBJ1-1; 9 nucleotides match TRBD1. This CDR3 is 19 amino acids long. V was clipped by 6 bases and J by 0 bases; unmatched bases: 17. Germline-derived CDR1 and CDR2 are ENHRY and SYGVKD. CDR3 region: CAISVPPGQGLGVNTEAFF. In DNA, the CDR3 is TGTGCCATCAGCGTACCACCGGGACAGGGCCTTGGAGTGAACACTGAAGCTTTCTTT.

The V and J genes are TRBV11-2 and TRBJ1-2; possibly TRBD1 for D (6 bases). Trimming shortened V by 0 bases and J by 7 bases, and 12 bases separated the two germline ends. In germline, CDR1 is SGHAT, CDR2 FQNNGV. The CDR3 contains 14 residues. The CDR3 nucleotides read TGTGCCAGCAGCTTAGATTTGGGGGCGCCTGGCTACACCTTC. Its protein is CASSLDLGAPGYTF.

This rearrangement joins TRBV6-5 to TRBJ2-2; unclear D gene. Germline loops: CDR1 MNHEY, CDR2 SVGAGI. V gave up 0 bases and J gave up 1 base, with 9 bases separating them. The CDR3 loop spans 16 amino acids. CDR3 sequence reads: CASSYSIRQNTGELFF. The CDR3 DNA follows: TGTGCCAGCAGTTACTCGATCCGACAGAACACCGGGGAGCTGTTTTTT.

This chain links TRBV19 with TRBJ2-7; TRBD1 matches at 7 bases. Germline CDR1 LNHDA, CDR2 SQIVND (reference sequence). This CDR3 region has 15 residues. V trimming: 1 base; J trimming: 3 bases; junction bases outside the gene matches: 6. CDR3: CASSIVGGQSYEQYF. The DNA for the CDR3 is TGTGCCAGTAGTATAGTAGGGGGACAGAGCTACGAGCAGTACTTC.

This clone was recorded a few times. The chain is built from TRBV7-9 and TRBJ2-1, with a possible D match to TRBD1 (5 bases). There are 12 residues in the CDR3. Germline CDR1 and CDR2: SEHNR and FQNEAQ (reference sequence). V was cut by 6 bases and J by 14 bases, with 17 bases left in between. The CDR3 reads CASRSTGVEEFF. The CDR3 DNA reads TGTGCCAGCAGATCCACAGGAGTCGAGGAGTTCTTC.

The chain carries TRBV13 and TRBJ2-2; 7 nucleotides agree with TRBD2. The CDR3 totals 15 residues. With 5 bases clipped from V and 7 bases from J, the junction kept 10 bases outside the gene matches. CDR1 is PRHDT, CDR2 FYEKMQ, per germline (reference sequence). Written as DNA, the CDR3 is TGTGCCAGCAGCCCGTTGGGAGGGAAGAGCGGGGAGCTGTTTTTT. Amino acids: CASSPLGGKSGELFF.

This chain links TRBV5-1 with TRBJ2-1; TRBD2 matches at 7 bases. There are 13 residues in the CDR3. Trimming at V came to 4 bases and at J to 6 bases, leaving 4 bases not matched to a gene. Germline-derived CDR1 and CDR2 are SGHRS and YFSETQ. CDR3 sequence: CASSKRGSNEQFF. CDR3 coding DNA: TGCGCCAGCAGCAAGCGGGGCTCCAATGAGCAGTTCTTC.

This chain joins TRBV11-1 and TRBJ2-1; D possibly corresponds to TRBD1 (6 bases). The CDR3 is 15 residues long. Germline CDR1 and CDR2: SGHAT and FQDESV (reference sequence). V was clipped by 5 bases and J by 3 bases, with 14 bases between them. The DNA of the CDR3 is TGTGCCAGCAGCCCACCGGGACACAACTACAATGAGCAGTTCTTC. Its protein product is CASSPPGHNYNEQFF. Filled out from reference TRBV11-1 and TRBJ2-1, the complete variable domain reads EAEVAQSPRYKITEKSQAVAFWCDPISGHATLYWYRQILGQGPELLVQFQDESVVDDSQLPKDRFSAERLKGVDSTLKIQPAELGDSAMYLCASSPPGHNYNEQFFGPGTRLTVL.

This rearrangement joins TRBV2 to TRBJ2-6; D gene unclear. The germline gives CDR1 SNHLY, CDR2 FYNNEI. Trimming removed 8 bases from V and 0 bases from J, with 5 bases in between. The CDR3 spans 13 residues. CDR3 in amino acids: CASRSSGANVLTF. The DNA of the CDR3 is TGTGCCAGCCGCAGCTCTGGGGCCAACGTCCTGACTTTC.

This clone was recorded only once. The chain recombines TRBV5-5 with TRBJ1-1; 7 positions match TRBD1. From germline, CDR1 is SGHKS and CDR2 YYEKEE (reference sequence). V shed 4 bases, J shed 5 bases, and the junction held 14 bases outside the gene matches. This CDR3 is 16 amino acids long. Here the CDR3 reads CASSPLEGARSTEAFF. As DNA, the CDR3 is TGTGCCAGCAGCCCCCTGGAGGGGGCGCGTTCGACTGAAGCTTTCTTT.

The V call is TRBV7-3, the J call TRBJ1-1; TRBD1 matches at 7 bases. Germline CDR1 reads SGHTA; CDR2 reads FQGTGA. The J segment lost 4 bases and the V segment lost 5 bases, leaving 4 bases of the junction unmatched. The CDR3 contains 13 residues. The CDR3: CASSQHRGTEAFF. The CDR3 bases are TGTGCCAGCAGCCAGCACAGGGGCACTGAAGCTTTCTTT. Full variable domain (remainder filled in from reference TRBV7-3 and TRBJ1-1): GAGVSQTPSNKVTEKGKYVELRCDPISGHTALYWYRQSLGQGPEFLIYFQGTGAADDSGLPNDRFFAVRPEGSVSTLKIQRTERGDSAVYLCASSQHRGTEAFFGQGTRLTVV.

The chain is built from TRBV6-1 and TRBJ1-1, with unresolved D. Germline CDR1 and CDR2: MNHNS and SASEGT. The CDR3 extends over 10 amino acids. The germline V and J ends were trimmed by 3 bases and 11 bases, with 7 bases remaining between them. Here the CDR3 reads CASSEVGAFF. CDR3 in DNA: TGTGCCAGCAGTGAGGTCGGGGCTTTCTTT.

The V call is TRBV5-1, the J call TRBJ2-1, with 14 bases aligning to TRBD2. The CDR3 runs 15 residues. CDR1 and CDR2 (germline): SGHRS, YFSETQ. V shed 4 bases and J 7 bases; nucleotides not matched to a gene: 4. The CDR3 DNA follows: TGCGCCAGCAGCGGCGGACTAGCGGGGGGAAATGAGCAGTTCTTC. Its translation is CASSGGLAGGNEQFF.

This chain connects TRBV6-5 to TRBJ1-1; no clear D. With 7 bases removed from V and 5 bases from J, the gap between germline ends came to 8 bases. Germline V CDR1 and CDR2: MNHEY, SVGAGI. The CDR3 consists of 11 residues. CDR3 nucleotides: TGTGCCAGCATGCGGAGAACTGAAGCTTTCTTT. Translated, it gives CASMRRTEAFF.

The chain links TRBV5-1 to TRBJ1-1; D gene uncertain. The CDR3 totals 14 residues. Germline CDR1 is SGHRS and CDR2 is YFSETQ. V was cut by 6 bases and J by 7 bases, with 19 bases left in between. CDR3 nucleotide sequence: TGCGCCAGCATCTCCGGGAGCGCTAATGATGAAGCTTTCTTT. This encodes CASISGSANDEAFF.

This chain's CDR3 is CASQLAGKADTQYF. CDR3 in DNA: TGCGCCAGCCAACTAGCGGGGAAGGCAGATACGCAGTATTTT. The genes are TRBV10-1 and TRBJ2-3, with TRBD2 identical over 10 bases. V lost 8 bases, J lost 4 bases, and 6 bases stayed unmatched. Germline V lookup: CDR1 WNHNN, CDR2 SYGVQD (reference sequence). CDR3 length: 14 amino acids.

The rearrangement joins TRBV27 to TRBJ1-1, with D possibly being TRBD1 (6 bases). Trimming left V 5 bases short and J 1 base short, with 11 bases between. Germline assignment: CDR1 MNHEY and CDR2 SMNVEV (reference sequence). The CDR3 length is 14 residues. The CDR3 loop is CASSEQGRNTEAFF. The CDR3 nucleotides read TGTGCCAGCAGTGAACAGGGACGGAACACTGAAGCTTTCTTT.